One and the same sample provided the 17 T cell receptor beta chains below, sequenced in a study of CD8 T cells in ankylosing spondylitis. Study results and caveats: Characteristic of ankylosing spondylitis blood, it appeared, was a TCR beta motif comprising 7 to 9 highly homologous variants.

What these receptors recognize is not known. MiXCR was run by TCRdb on the 5' RACE reads, yielding one entry per CDR3 protein. The table has around 890,000 distinct CDR3 sequences, about an eighth seen once; the top ten hold 0.51%. The source material was blood, either unsorted or a sorted T cell fraction (not recorded which). The receptors come from a male donor with ankylosing spondylitis.

This clonotype was observed many times. The V gene is TRBV5-1, the J gene TRBJ2-3; 9 bases line up with TRBD1. This CDR3 comprises 16 residues. Germline V gives CDR1 SGHRS, CDR2 YFSETQ. The trim removed 3 bases at V and 0 bases at J, leaving 5 bases unmatched. The CDR3 sequence is CASSWTGTGSTDTQYF. The CDR3 region has the DNA TGCGCCAGCAGCTGGACCGGGACAGGGAGCACAGATACGCAGTATTTT.

This clonotype turned up a few times. The chain joins TRBV27 to TRBJ2-1; TRBD2 matches at 15 bases. Looked up from germline, CDR1 is MNHEY and CDR2 is SMNVEV (reference sequence). J lost 6 bases, V lost 4 bases, and 16 bases had no gene match. The CDR3 sequence is 20 residues long. CDR3 region: CASSSPLGLAGGPRSNEQFF. CDR3 DNA: TGTGCCAGCAGTTCCCCGTTAGGACTAGCGGGAGGGCCCCGGAGCAATGAGCAGTTCTTC.

The rearrangement uses TRBV15 and TRBJ1-5, with D possibly TRBD1 on 5 matching bases. V was pared by 4 bases and J by 0 bases, with 16 bases between. The germline V gene has CDR1 LNHNV and CDR2 YYDKDF (reference sequence). This CDR3 has 17 amino acids. The CDR3 DNA follows: TGTGCCACCAGCATTACTCGGGGCCTTGATAGCAATCAGCCCCAGCATTTT. It is translated as CATSITRGLDSNQPQHF.

This rearrangement joins TRBV9 to TRBJ2-1; 7 nucleotides agree with TRBD2. Germline V CDR1 and CDR2: SGDLS, YYNGEE. Losses at the gene ends were 0 bases for V and 5 bases for J; bases not matched to a gene: 2. The CDR3 loop spans 14 amino acids. CDR3 sequence reads: CASSVVAGHNEQFF. CDR3 DNA: TGTGCCAGCAGCGTAGTAGCGGGTCACAATGAGCAGTTCTTC.

The J gene is TRBJ1-5, the V gene TRBV10-3; D is unclear. The germline V gene has CDR1 ENHRY and CDR2 SYGVKD. CDR3 length: 14 amino acids. Trimming took off 4 bases at V and 6 bases at J, with 13 bases between the two ends. The CDR3 here is CAISVNRESQPQHF. The CDR3 nucleotides are TGTGCCATCAGTGTCAACAGAGAGAGTCAGCCCCAGCATTTT.

The chain is built from TRBV6-5 and TRBJ2-7, with D tentatively TRBD1 or TRBD2 (5 bases each). V lost 0 bases to trimming and J lost 2 bases, with 17 bases between them. The CDR3 contains 17 residues. Germline CDR1 and CDR2: MNHEY and SVGAGI. The CDR3 DNA reads as TGTGCCAGCAGTTACTCGATTACGCGTGGGACCACCTACGAGCAGTACTTC. This codes for CASSYSITRGTTYEQYF.

This clonotype was seen a handful of times. The V gene is TRBV12-3 or TRBV12-4, the J gene TRBJ2-1, with 9 bases fitting TRBD1. The CDR3 is 15 residues long. V was clipped by 7 bases and J by 10 bases; unmatched bases: 14. The CDR3 DNA reads as TGTGCCAGCACCTTAGACAGGGGGAGGGGAATGGAGCAGTTCTTC. It encodes CASTLDRGRGMEQFF.

This clonotype was seen more than once but under ten times. This chain joins TRBV5-5 and TRBJ2-5; 7 bases line up with TRBD1. This CDR3 has 15 amino acids. J lost 4 bases, V lost 4 bases, and 10 bases had no gene match. CDR1 SGHKS and CDR2 YYEKEE come from the germline V gene (reference sequence). CDR3 DNA sequence: TGTGCCAGCAGCCGGGACAGAGCCGTAGGAGAGACCCAGTACTTC. It yields the protein CASSRDRAVGETQYF.

Notes on this clonotype: This may come from a read error, since a much larger clone is one base off. This sequence joins TRBV7-9 and TRBJ2-3, with no clear D. V shed 7 bases and J shed 2 bases, with 7 bases lying between them. The CDR3 covers 12 residues. CDR1 and CDR2 from the germline V gene are SEHNR and FQNEAQ (reference sequence). CDR3 DNA: TGTGCCAGCATGGGATTCACAGATACGCAGTATTTT. This translates into CASMGFTDTQYF.

The chain is built from TRBV12-3 or TRBV12-4 and TRBJ1-5; D perhaps matches TRBD1 (5 bases). This CDR3 spans 15 amino acids. V lost 8 bases and J 6 bases, leaving 20 bases between the germline ends. The DNA of the CDR3 is TGTGCCAGCCGGCCTAGTGGGGCGCGGGGTCAGCCCCAGCATTTT. Encoded protein: CASRPSGARGQPQHF.

The chain has TRBV24-1 and TRBJ2-7; 9 bases match TRBD1. V trimming: 3 bases; J trimming: 7 bases; junction bases outside the gene matches: 12. CDR3 length equals 16 residues. Germline CDR1 is KGHDR and CDR2 is SFDVKD. CDR3 bases: TGTGCCACCAGTGATCCCGGGACAGGGCGATTTTGGGAGCAGTACTTC. As protein: CATSDPGTGRFWEQYF.

This clonotype was counted between two and nine times. The CDR3 coding sequence is TGTGCCAGCCAGATTCCAGGGGGGTACGAGCAGTACTTC. Translated: CASQIPGGYEQYF. The chain employs TRBV7-9 and TRBJ2-7, with TRBD1 as a possible D gene (7 bases). V was trimmed by 8 bases and J by 4 bases, leaving 15 bases between them. CDR1 is SEHNR and CDR2 is FQNEAQ in the germline V gene (reference sequence). The CDR3 has 13 amino acids.

The chain couples TRBV28 to TRBJ2-1; D is tentatively TRBD1 or TRBD2 (5 bases each). The CDR3 is 15 residues long. Germline assignment: CDR1 MDHEN and CDR2 SYDVKM. Trimming took 10 bases from V and 6 from J, leaving 22 bases between them. CDR3 in DNA: TGTGCCATTCGCACCGGGACCCTGAGGGGCAATGAGCAGTTCTTC. The encoded protein is CAIRTGTLRGNEQFF.

In this sample, this clonotype turned up many times. This rearrangement joins TRBV5-1 to TRBJ2-1, with 8 bases matching TRBD2. Trimming at V came to 2 bases and at J to 4 bases, leaving 5 bases not matched to a gene. There are 15 residues in the CDR3. CDR1 is SGHRS, CDR2 YFSETQ, per germline. CDR3 amino acids: CASSFSGGFYNEQFF. The CDR3 region has the DNA TGCGCCAGCAGCTTTTCGGGGGGGTTTTACAATGAGCAGTTCTTC.

This clonotype was found a few times. V and J are TRBV20-1 and TRBJ1-5; perhaps TRBD1 as D (5 bases). The ends were cut back, 2 bases at V and 3 bases at J, with 8 bases in the middle. Germline V gene data show CDR1 as DFQATT and CDR2 as SNEGSKA (reference sequence). The CDR3 consists of 13 residues. The CDR3 DNA sequence: TGCAGTGCTAGATCAGGGAACAATCAGCCCCAGCATTTT. This gives the protein CSARSGNNQPQHF.

The V and J genes are TRBV6-1 and TRBJ2-7; D possibly corresponds to TRBD1 (6 bases). The CDR3 runs 13 residues. Germline V gives CDR1 MNHNS, CDR2 SASEGT. Trimming removed 4 bases at V and 8 bases at J, with 15 bases between. The CDR3: CASSGAQGLKQYF. In DNA, the CDR3 is TGTGCCAGCAGTGGCGCGCAGGGGCTCAAGCAGTACTTC.

The CDR3 loop reads CASSLELAGGSNEQFF. The DNA for the CDR3 is TGCGCCAGCAGCTTGGAACTAGCGGGGGGATCTAATGAGCAGTTCTTC. The J gene is TRBJ2-1, the V gene TRBV5-1, with 12 bases lining up with TRBD2. Trimming took 0 bases from V and 7 from J; bases not matched to a gene: 5. The length of the CDR3 is 16 residues. CDR1 is SGHRS and CDR2 is YFSETQ in the germline V gene.